One and the same sample provided the 13 T cell receptor beta chains below, sequenced in a study of lymphopenia after photon versus proton radiotherapy. Some clones are missing from TCRdb's copy, which holds only in-frame ones; the method was immunoSEQ multiplex PCR. The sample records tens of thousands of clones, about 89% being singletons. The source was peripheral blood, collected from a patient treated with proton-based radiotherapy. All receptors come from an older man with esophageal cancer.

This chain uses TRBV30 with TRBJ1-5, with 7 nucleotides matching TRBD1. The CDR3 consists of 15 residues. Germline CDR1 GTSNPN, CDR2 SVGIG (reference sequence). The J segment lost 5 bases and the V segment lost 3 bases, leaving 10 bases of the junction unmatched. Here the CDR3 reads CAWSWGAGGDQPQHF. CDR3 nucleotides: TGTGCCTGGAGCTGGGGGGCAGGGGGGGATCAGCCCCAGCATTTT.

The chain employs TRBV14 and TRBJ2-5, with D perhaps being TRBD1 or TRBD2 (5 bases each). The CDR3 runs to 17 residues. V lost 1 base and J 1 base, leaving 16 bases between the germline ends. Per germline, CDR1 SGHDN and CDR2 FVKESK. DNA for the CDR3: TGTGCCAGCAGCCAAGGGGATCTGGGGGTTCGCCAAGAGACCCAGTACTTC. Residues: CASSQGDLGVRQETQYF.

The J gene is TRBJ1-2, the V gene TRBV9; 12 bases align to TRBD1. Trimming cost V 6 bases and J 4 bases; bases outside gene matches: 7. CDR1 is SGDLS and CDR2 is YYNGEE in the germline V gene. The CDR3 totals 15 residues. The CDR3 DNA sequence: TGTGCCAGCAACCGACCGGGACAGGGGGCCTATGGCTACACCTTC. It is translated as CASNRPGQGAYGYTF.

This chain joins TRBV6-4 and TRBJ2-2; a possible D gene is TRBD2 (6 bases). Germline V gene lookup returns CDR1 MRHNA and CDR2 SNTAGT. This CDR3 has 14 residues. The V and J ends lost 0 bases and 8 bases respectively, with 10 bases between them. CDR3 in DNA: TGTGCCAGCAGTGACTCGCGGGAAACTGGGGAGCTGTTTTTT. As protein: CASSDSRETGELFF.

The V call is TRBV9, the J call TRBJ2-7; D may be TRBD2 (5 bases). The V and J ends lost 0 bases and 4 bases respectively, with 14 bases between them. Germline loops: CDR1 SGDLS, CDR2 YYNGEE. The CDR3 has 15 amino acids. This CDR3 is CASSVVGSGSYEQYF. The CDR3 DNA sequence: TGTGCCAGCAGCGTAGTTGGGAGCGGCAGTTACGAGCAGTACTTC. Variable domain in full (rest from reference TRBV9 and TRBJ2-7): DSGVTQTPKHLITATGQRVTLRCSPRSGDLSVYWYQQSLDQGLQFLIQYYNGEERAKGNILERFSAQQFPDLHSELNLSSLELGDSALYFCASSVVGSGSYEQYFGPGTRLTVT.

The chain has TRBV4-3 and TRBJ2-2; weak D call: TRBD2 (6 bases). Trimming removed 0 bases at V and 3 bases at J, with 8 bases between. This CDR3 spans 15 amino acids. The V gene's germline CDR1 is LGHNA and CDR2 YSLEER. The CDR3 region is CASSQDRDYTGELFF. DNA for the CDR3: TGCGCCAGCAGCCAAGATCGGGACTACACCGGGGAGCTGTTTTTT.

The DNA for the CDR3 is TGTGCCAGCAGTCCACGGACAGGGGGCGAGCAGTACTTC. Protein sequence: CASSPRTGGEQYF. The gene calls are TRBV11-2 and TRBJ2-7; 10 bases fit TRBD1. This CDR3 comprises 13 residues. V shed 6 bases, J shed 6 bases, and the junction held 5 bases outside the gene matches. Germline CDR1 SGHAT, CDR2 FQNNGV.

The chain carries TRBV19 and TRBJ2-7, with D perhaps matching TRBD1 (5 bases). V shed 3 bases and J shed 0 bases, with 12 bases lying between them. Per the germline V gene, CDR1 is LNHDA and CDR2 is SQIVND (reference sequence). The CDR3 runs to 15 residues. CDR3 in DNA: TGTGCCAGTAGTATTGACAGCCGAAGCTCCTACGAGCAGTACTTC. It is translated as CASSIDSRSSYEQYF.

V and J are TRBV18 and TRBJ2-5; D is unclear. The CDR3 is made up of 14 amino acids. V was trimmed by 0 bases and J by 2 bases, leaving 7 bases between them. Germline V gives CDR1 KGHSH, CDR2 LQKENI. The DNA for the CDR3 is TGTGCCAGCTCACCACCGGGCGCACAAGAGACCCAGTACTTC. Protein: CASSPPGAQETQYF.

V is TRBV5-4 and J is TRBJ2-3, with TRBD2 matching 15 bases. This CDR3 region has 17 residues. From germline, CDR1 is SGHNT and CDR2 YYREEE (reference sequence). J gave up 5 bases and V 3 bases, and 7 bases lay outside the gene matches. CDR3 nucleotide sequence: TGTGCCAGCAGCTCGGGACTAGCGGGGGGCCGGATAGATACGCAGTATTTT. This encodes CASSSGLAGGRIDTQYF.

The V gene is TRBV30, the J gene TRBJ1-2; D unresolved. The V end was cut by 1 base, the J end by 4 bases, with 4 bases between. This CDR3 has 11 amino acids. Germline lookup yields CDR1 GTSNPN and CDR2 SVGIG (reference sequence). CDR3 sequence (DNA): TGTGCCTGGAGTGAATCCTATGGCTACACCTTC. Protein product: CAWSESYGYTF.

The chain uses TRBV9 and TRBJ2-1; TRBD2 matches 12 bases. The germline V gene has CDR1 SGDLS and CDR2 YYNGEE. J gave up 4 bases and V 4 bases, and 3 bases lay outside the gene matches. The CDR3 runs to 15 residues. CDR3 protein: CASSKTSGSYNEQFF. The CDR3 DNA reads TGTGCCAGCAGCAAGACTAGCGGGAGTTACAATGAGCAGTTCTTC.

This sequence joins TRBV5-4 and TRBJ2-3; D not resolved. Trimming took off 3 bases at V and 5 bases at J, with 16 bases between the two ends. CDR3 length: 15 residues. CDR1 and CDR2 from the germline V gene are SGHNT and YYREEE (reference sequence). CDR3 residues: CASSWSPTPLDTQYF. The DNA for the CDR3 is TGTGCCAGCAGCTGGTCCCCGACCCCGCTAGATACGCAGTATTTT.